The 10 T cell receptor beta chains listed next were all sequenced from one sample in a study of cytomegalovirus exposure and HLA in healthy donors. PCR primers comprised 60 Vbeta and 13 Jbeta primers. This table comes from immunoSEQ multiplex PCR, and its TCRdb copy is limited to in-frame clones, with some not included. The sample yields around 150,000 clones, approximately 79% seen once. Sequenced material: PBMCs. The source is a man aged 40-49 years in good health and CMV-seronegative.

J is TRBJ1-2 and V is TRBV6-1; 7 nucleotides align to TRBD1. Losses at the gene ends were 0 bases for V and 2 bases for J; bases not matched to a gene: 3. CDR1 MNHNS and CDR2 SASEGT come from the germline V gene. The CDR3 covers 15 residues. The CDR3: CASSEATGPNYGYTF. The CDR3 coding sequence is TGTGCCAGCAGTGAAGCGACAGGGCCAAACTATGGCTACACCTTC.

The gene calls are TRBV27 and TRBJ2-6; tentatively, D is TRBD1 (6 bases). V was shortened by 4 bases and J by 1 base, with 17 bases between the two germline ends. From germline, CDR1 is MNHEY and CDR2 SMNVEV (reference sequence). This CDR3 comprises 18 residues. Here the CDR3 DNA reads TGTGCCAGCAGTTCTCATGGGGGCCGGGCGTCTGGGGCCAACGTCCTGACTTTC. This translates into CASSSHGGRASGANVLTF.

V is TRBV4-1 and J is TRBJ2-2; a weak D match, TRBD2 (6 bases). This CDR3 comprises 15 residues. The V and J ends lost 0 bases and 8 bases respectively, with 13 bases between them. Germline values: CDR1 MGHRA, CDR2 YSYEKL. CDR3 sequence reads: CASSQEGGRQGELFF. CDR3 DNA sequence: TGCGCCAGCAGCCAAGAAGGAGGGCGTCAGGGGGAGCTGTTTTTT.

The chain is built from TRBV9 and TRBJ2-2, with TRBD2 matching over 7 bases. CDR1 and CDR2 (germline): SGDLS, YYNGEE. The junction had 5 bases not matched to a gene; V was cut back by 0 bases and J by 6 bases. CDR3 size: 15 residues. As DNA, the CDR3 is TGTGCCAGCAGCGTAGAGGGGCGGGAGTCCGGGGAGCTGTTTTTT. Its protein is CASSVEGRESGELFF.

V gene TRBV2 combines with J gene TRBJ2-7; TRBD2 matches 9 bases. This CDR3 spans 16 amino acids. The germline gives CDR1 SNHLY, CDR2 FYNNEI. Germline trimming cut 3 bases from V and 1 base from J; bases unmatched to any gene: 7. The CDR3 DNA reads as TGTGCCAGCAGTGAGGAAGCGGGAGGAATTTCCTACGAGCAGTACTTC. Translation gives CASSEEAGGISYEQYF.

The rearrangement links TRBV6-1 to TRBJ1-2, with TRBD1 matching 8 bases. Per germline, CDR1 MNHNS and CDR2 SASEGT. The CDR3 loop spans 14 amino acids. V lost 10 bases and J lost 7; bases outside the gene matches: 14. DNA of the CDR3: TGTGCCACCAAAGGGGCAGGGGGCGGTGGTGGCTACACCTTC. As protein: CATKGAGGGGGYTF.

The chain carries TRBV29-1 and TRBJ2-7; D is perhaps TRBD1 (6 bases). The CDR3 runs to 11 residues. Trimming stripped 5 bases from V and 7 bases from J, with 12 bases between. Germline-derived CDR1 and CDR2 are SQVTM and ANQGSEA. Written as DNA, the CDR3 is TGCAGCGTTTACAGGGTGGGGGAGCAGTACTTC. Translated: CSVYRVGEQYF.

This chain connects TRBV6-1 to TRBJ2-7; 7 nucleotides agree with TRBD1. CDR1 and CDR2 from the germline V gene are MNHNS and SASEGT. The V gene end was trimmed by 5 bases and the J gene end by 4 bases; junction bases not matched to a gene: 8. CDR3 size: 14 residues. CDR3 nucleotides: TGTGCCAGCAGTATAGCGACAGGGTTATACGAGCAGTACTTC. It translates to CASSIATGLYEQYF.

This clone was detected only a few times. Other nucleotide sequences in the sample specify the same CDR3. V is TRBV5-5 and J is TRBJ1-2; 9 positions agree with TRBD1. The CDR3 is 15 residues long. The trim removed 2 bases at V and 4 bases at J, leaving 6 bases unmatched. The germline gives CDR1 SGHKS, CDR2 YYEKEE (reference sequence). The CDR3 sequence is CASSLGDRVVYGYTF. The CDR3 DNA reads TGTGCCAGCAGCTTAGGGGACAGGGTAGTCTATGGCTACACCTTC. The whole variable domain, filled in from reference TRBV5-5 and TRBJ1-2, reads DAGVTQSPTHLIKTRGQQVTLRCSPISGHKSVSWYQQVLGQGPQFIFQYYEKEERGRGNFPDRFSARQFPNYSSELNVNALLLGDSALYLCASSLGDRVVYGYTFGSGTRLTVV.

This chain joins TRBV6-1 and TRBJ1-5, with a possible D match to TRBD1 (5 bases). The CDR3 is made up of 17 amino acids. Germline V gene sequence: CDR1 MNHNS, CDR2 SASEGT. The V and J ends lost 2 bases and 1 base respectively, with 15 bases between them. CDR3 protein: CASSETRVLGSNQPQHF. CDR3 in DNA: TGTGCCAGCAGTGAAACCAGGGTCTTAGGAAGCAATCAGCCCCAGCATTTT.